This TCR beta chain appears in the sequencing data of a study of blood T cells in healthy people across ages. In terms of origin and age, donors were healthy Caucasian individuals from Russia aged 6 to 90. The use of a sample-barcoded 5' primer and a J-beta primer mix characterized a second PCR of about 7 to 12 cycles. TCRdb reprocessed the 5' RACE reads via MiXCR and lists one record per CDR3 protein. The sample includes 540,000 or so distinct CDR3 sequences, around half of them seen just once. The table lists this clonotype with a few counts. Germline values: CDR1 SGHAT, CDR2 FQDESV (reference sequence). CDR3 length: 12 residues. The V and J ends lost 8 bases and 7 bases respectively, with 9 bases between them.

The sample consisted of blood. The chain employs TRBV11-1 and TRBJ1-6; D remains ambiguous. The source of this sequence is a man aged 80 or over in good health. The CDR3 DNA sequence: TGTGCCAGCGGGCAAAAGAATTCACCCCTCCACTTT. Its translation: CASGQKNSPLHF. The full variable domain, in which reference TRBV11-1 and TRBJ1-6 provide the parts outside the CDR3, is EAEVAQSPRYKITEKSQAVAFWCDPISGHATLYWYRQILGQGPELLVQFQDESVVDDSQLPKDRFSAERLKGVDSTLKIQPAELGDSAMYLCASGQKNSPLHFGNGTRLTVT.